A single sample is the source of the 10 T cell receptor beta chains below, sequenced in a study of blood T cell repertoires in COVID-19 (TCRdb year 2020). Libraries were built with the immunoSEQ multiplex PCR assay. Drawn from immuneACCESS, this table holds only the in-frame rearrangements with V and J called that TCRdb kept. Clones are partly lost; checked studies trace under half to an unresolved V gene and leave the rest unexplained. A total of 50,000 to 70,000 clones appear in this sample, approximately 82% of them only once. The leading ten clones occupy approximately 5.6% of the sample. The sequencing sample was made of peripheral blood. The receptors derive from a woman aged 55-69 years with acute or convalescent COVID-19.

The CDR3 sequence is CAISDQGWLSNQPQHF. DNA for the CDR3: TGTGCCATCAGTGATCAGGGATGGTTAAGCAATCAGCCCCAGCATTTT. This sequence joins TRBV10-3 and TRBJ1-5; the D gene is possibly TRBD1 (5 bases). Per germline, CDR1 ENHRY and CDR2 SYGVKD. The CDR3 length is 16 residues. Trimming took 3 bases from V and 1 from J, leaving 13 bases between them.

The chain is built from TRBV20-1 and TRBJ1-2, with TRBD1 matching 8 bases. Germline V gene sequence: CDR1 DFQATT, CDR2 SNEGSKA (reference sequence). This CDR3 region has 14 residues. V dropped 3 bases and J dropped 4; count of bases not matched to a gene: 7. DNA of the CDR3: TGCAGTGCTAGTGGACAGGGAATCCCCTATGGCTACACCTTC. Translation: CSASGQGIPYGYTF.

This clone has only a few counts. The rearrangement links TRBV3-1 (or the pseudogene TRBV3-2) to TRBJ2-2, with 9 bases aligning to TRBD2. The V segment lost 7 bases and the J segment 1 base; nucleotides outside the gene matches: 13. Germline values: CDR1 LGHDT, CDR2 YNNKEL (reference sequence). The CDR3 runs to 18 residues. The CDR3 DNA reads TGTGCCAGCACCCCAAGAGGGAAACTAGCGGGGAACACCGGGGAGCTGTTTTTT. Its protein product is CASTPRGKLAGNTGELFF.

The chain carries TRBV7-3 and TRBJ1-1; TRBD1 is a possible D gene (6 bases). The CDR3 length is 17 residues. V gave up 4 bases and J gave up 6 bases, with 24 bases separating them. Germline assignment: CDR1 SGHTA and CDR2 FQGTGA. For the CDR3, the DNA is TGTGCCAGCAGCTCCTATCAATCCCGGGACACCCTATCTGAAGCTTTCTTT. This translates into CASSSYQSRDTLSEAFF.

This clone came up a few times. The rearrangement links TRBV29-1 to TRBJ1-4; TRBD1 matches at 7 bases. CDR1 and CDR2 from the germline V gene are SQVTM and ANQGSEA. The CDR3 is made up of 15 amino acids. After removal of 6 bases from V and 0 bases from J, the junction contained 7 bases not matched to a gene. The chain's CDR3 is CSVLMGTATNEKLFF. CDR3 sequence (DNA): TGCAGCGTCTTGATGGGGACAGCAACTAATGAAAAACTGTTTTTT.

By share, this clone ranks as medium-sized. The chain couples TRBV4-1 to TRBJ1-5; no clear D. The V gene lost 0 bases and the J gene lost 3 bases, with 12 bases spanning the gap. CDR1 is MGHRA and CDR2 is YSYEKL in the germline V gene. The CDR3 contains 16 residues. The DNA of the CDR3 is TGCGCCAGCAGCCAAGAAAAGCGAGGCTTCAATCAGCCCCAGCATTTT. This codes for CASSQEKRGFNQPQHF.

V and J are TRBV6-2 or TRBV6-3 and TRBJ1-5; the D gene is possibly TRBD1 (5 bases). CDR3 length: 14 amino acids. Germline values: CDR1 MNHEY, CDR2 SVGEGT. V was shortened by 2 bases and J by 4 bases, with 9 bases between the two germline ends. The CDR3 DNA reads as TGTGCCAGCAGTTACAGGGGCACAAATCAGCCCCAGCATTTT. The encoded protein is CASSYRGTNQPQHF.

The chain uses TRBV19 and TRBJ1-1; D is unresolved. Trimming took 7 bases from V and 0 from J, leaving 9 bases between them. The germline V gene has CDR1 LNHDA and CDR2 SQIVND (reference sequence). The CDR3 is 13 amino acids. This chain's CDR3 is CASIDTLNTEAFF. In nucleotides, the CDR3 is TGTGCCAGTATTGACACCCTGAACACTGAAGCTTTCTTT.

This clone has a single count. The chain recombines TRBV5-4 with TRBJ1-4; 8 bases align to TRBD1. This CDR3 contains 16 residues. The junction had 6 bases not matched to a gene; V was cut back by 2 bases and J by 3 bases. CDR1 and CDR2 from the germline V gene are SGHNT and YYREEE (reference sequence). The CDR3 region is CASSFGTGGANEKLFF. In nucleotides, the CDR3 is TGTGCCAGCAGCTTCGGGACAGGTGGGGCTAATGAAAAACTGTTTTTT.

V usage is TRBV6-5 and J usage is TRBJ1-2; the D gene is possibly TRBD1 (5 bases). This CDR3 contains 14 residues. V lost 7 bases and J lost 7, with 19 bases in between. Germline loops: CDR1 MNHEY, CDR2 SVGAGI. CDR3 sequence reads: CASTTPGLNPGYTF. For the CDR3, the DNA is TGTGCCAGCACTACGCCGGGACTCAACCCTGGCTACACCTTC.